This entry lists 15 T cell receptor beta chains sequenced from one sample in a study of T cell responses to AZD1222 COVID-19 vaccine. TCRdb's table, derived via immunoSEQ multiplex PCR, lists solely in-frame clones and lacks some. The data contain roughly 120,000 clones, roughly 85% of them seen just once; the ten biggest clones take up roughly 4.4%. Sequenced here: peripheral blood, sampled 28 days after the second AZD1222 dose. The source is an adult who received the AZD1222 COVID-19 vaccine.

This clone was counted between two and nine times. The V gene is TRBV5-4, the J gene TRBJ1-1; 8 bases line up with TRBD1. The germline CDR1 and CDR2 sequences are SGHNT and YYREEE (reference sequence). V shed 4 bases and J 8 bases; nucleotides not matched to a gene: 10. The length of the CDR3 is 14 residues. The CDR3 nucleotides read TGTGCCAGCAGCCTCGGACAGGGAGGATCAGAAGCTTTCTTT. Amino acid sequence: CASSLGQGGSEAFF.

This clone has more than one count but fewer than ten. The J gene is TRBJ2-2, the V gene TRBV19, with unresolved D. The germline gives CDR1 LNHDA, CDR2 SQIVND (reference sequence). The CDR3 runs 13 residues. V was trimmed by 4 bases and J by 7 bases, leaving 10 bases between them. The CDR3 here is CASSSQLGGELFF. DNA for the CDR3: TGTGCCAGTAGTAGTCAATTAGGCGGGGAGCTGTTTTTT.

The V gene is TRBV30, the J gene TRBJ1-1; TRBD1 matches 7 bases. V shed 1 base, J shed 1 base, and the junction held 9 bases outside the gene matches. The CDR3 is made up of 16 amino acids. The V gene's germline CDR1 is GTSNPN and CDR2 SVGIG (reference sequence). The chain's CDR3 is CAWSAPGQRKNTEAFF. CDR3 nucleotides: TGTGCCTGGAGTGCCCCGGGACAGCGAAAGAACACTGAAGCTTTCTTT. Together with reference TRBV30 and TRBJ1-1, the CDR3 gives the full variable domain: SQTIHQWPATLVQPVGSPLSLECTVEGTSNPNLYWYRQAAGRGLQLLFYSVGIGQISSEVPQNLSASRPQDRQFILSSKKLLLSDSGFYLCAWSAPGQRKNTEAFFGQGTRLTVV.

This chain connects TRBV15 to TRBJ1-2; no clear D. CDR1 is LNHNV, CDR2 YYDKDF, per germline (reference sequence). The CDR3 has 16 residues. The V and J ends lost 0 bases and 3 bases respectively, with 14 bases between them. CDR3 bases: TGTGCCACCAGCAGAGAGTTTGGAGCCCGGGACTATGGCTACACCTTC. It specifies CATSREFGARDYGYTF.

This clone was observed once. The rearrangement links TRBV3-1 (or the pseudogene TRBV3-2) to TRBJ2-5, with unresolved D. Germline V gives CDR1 LGHDT, CDR2 YNNKEL (reference sequence). The V end lost 4 bases, the J end lost 2 bases, and 17 bases lay between the germline ends. CDR3 length equals 16 residues. CDR3 nucleotide sequence: TGTGCCAGCAGCCCCCTGGTAGGGTTAGGTCAAGAGACCCAGTACTTC. Translation gives CASSPLVGLGQETQYF.

V gene TRBV24-1 combines with J gene TRBJ2-1; the D is unclear. V dropped 3 bases and J dropped 2 bases, with 4 bases sitting between them. Per germline, CDR1 KGHDR and CDR2 SFDVKD. The CDR3 spans 13 residues. The CDR3 DNA sequence: TGTGCCACCAGTGATATAACCTACAATGAGCAGTTCTTC. Translation gives CATSDITYNEQFF.

The rearrangement joins TRBV6-5 to TRBJ1-1, with a weak D call TRBD1 (5 bases). The CDR3 covers 15 residues. Germline CDR1 and CDR2: MNHEY and SVGAGI. The ends were cut back, 6 bases at V and 4 bases at J, with 18 bases in the middle. The CDR3 reads CASSPGGVEGTEAFF. CDR3 nucleotides: TGTGCCAGCAGCCCCGGAGGGGTGGAGGGCACTGAAGCTTTCTTT.

This sequence joins TRBV19 and TRBJ1-6, with D unresolved. This CDR3 contains 13 residues. Trimming took 11 bases from V and 0 from J, leaving 8 bases between them. Germline V gene sequence: CDR1 LNHDA, CDR2 SQIVND (reference sequence). In DNA, the CDR3 is TGTGCCGGAGGTAACTCCTATAATTCACCCCTCCACTTT. Its protein product is CAGGNSYNSPLHF.

The chain links TRBV5-5 to TRBJ2-7, with 8 bases identical to TRBD1. There are 14 residues in the CDR3. Germline CDR1 reads SGHKS; CDR2 reads YYEKEE (reference sequence). J was trimmed by 3 bases and V by 4 bases; bases with no gene match: 6. Written as DNA, the CDR3 is TGTGCCAGCAGCCCAATACAGGGGGTCTACGAGCAGTACTTC. It encodes CASSPIQGVYEQYF.

The chain recombines TRBV12-5 with TRBJ1-2, with 9 bases identical to TRBD1. CDR1 and CDR2 (germline): LGHNT, FRNRAP. V was clipped by 5 bases and J by 0 bases; unmatched bases: 10. The CDR3 runs to 17 residues. The CDR3: CASGQTGGRFSNYGYTF. The CDR3 nucleotides read TGTGCTAGTGGTCAAACAGGGGGCCGGTTTTCTAACTATGGCTACACCTTC.

The chain links TRBV18 to TRBJ1-4, with a weak D call TRBD1 (5 bases). The V and J ends lost 3 bases and 8 bases respectively, with 10 bases between them. CDR3 size: 13 residues. The germline V gene has CDR1 KGHSH and CDR2 LQKENI. This CDR3 reads CASSPRADEKLFF. CDR3 bases: TGTGCCAGCTCACCCAGGGCGGACGAAAAACTGTTTTTT.

This chain links TRBV7-6 with TRBJ1-2; D possibly corresponds to TRBD1 (6 bases). Germline loops: CDR1 SGHVS, CDR2 FNYEAQ. The length of the CDR3 is 15 residues. The V and J ends lost 4 bases and 4 bases respectively, with 16 bases between them. CDR3 amino acids: CASSSGAGKTYGYTF. CDR3 nucleotide sequence: TGTGCCAGCAGCTCAGGGGCAGGCAAGACCTATGGCTACACCTTC.

The rearrangement uses TRBV5-5 and TRBJ2-5; 10 nucleotides match TRBD2. Per germline, CDR1 SGHKS and CDR2 YYEKEE (reference sequence). V lost 4 bases to trimming and J lost 3 bases; unmatched junction nucleotides: 6. There are 15 residues in the CDR3. CDR3 sequence reads: CASSVLGTSEETQYF. The DNA of the CDR3 is TGTGCCAGCAGCGTCCTCGGGACTAGCGAAGAGACCCAGTACTTC.

This chain links TRBV24-1 with TRBJ2-2; 7 bases are a match to TRBD1. V shed 10 bases and J 5 bases; nucleotides not matched to a gene: 15. CDR3 length: 16 residues. Germline CDR1 and CDR2: KGHDR and SFDVKD. The CDR3 region is CATTTADRSRTGELFF. The CDR3 region has the DNA TGTGCCACGACAACGGCGGACAGGTCAAGGACCGGGGAGCTGTTTTTT.

V is TRBV5-5 and J is TRBJ1-1; 9 positions match TRBD1. V lost 1 base, J lost 5 bases, and 9 bases stayed unmatched. Germline loops: CDR1 SGHKS, CDR2 YYEKEE (reference sequence). This CDR3 contains 16 residues. The CDR3 loop is CASSLPPGQGWTEAFF. In DNA, the CDR3 is TGTGCCAGCAGCTTGCCCCCGGGACAGGGATGGACTGAAGCTTTCTTT.